This TCR beta chain comes out of a study of T-cell memory formation after mild COVID-19. Study in general: Clusters were largely donor specific.

This CDR3 has 13 amino acids. V lost 0 bases and J 8 bases, leaving 7 bases between the germline ends. Germline CDR1 reads MGHRA; CDR2 reads YSYEKL. Each CDR3 protein is one row after TCRdb ran MiXCR on the 5' RACE reads. The sample yields 5,600 or so distinct CDR3 sequences, over 15% seen once. Findings and limits, study-wide: Mainly CM and EM harbored the contracting CD4+ clones; mainly EMRA harbored the CD8+ ones.

This clonotype rates as medium-sized. Antigen: not known. Sequencing used PBMCs or a T cell subset sorted from them (not recorded which). The chain links TRBV4-1 to TRBJ1-4; D call uncertain. This receptor was obtained from an adult woman who had mild COVID-19 (a few samples of this study predate the infection). Cell type and time point are not known. For the CDR3, the DNA is TGCGCCAGCAGCCAAGATATAGGGGAAAAACTGTTTTTT. Encoded protein: CASSQDIGEKLFF.